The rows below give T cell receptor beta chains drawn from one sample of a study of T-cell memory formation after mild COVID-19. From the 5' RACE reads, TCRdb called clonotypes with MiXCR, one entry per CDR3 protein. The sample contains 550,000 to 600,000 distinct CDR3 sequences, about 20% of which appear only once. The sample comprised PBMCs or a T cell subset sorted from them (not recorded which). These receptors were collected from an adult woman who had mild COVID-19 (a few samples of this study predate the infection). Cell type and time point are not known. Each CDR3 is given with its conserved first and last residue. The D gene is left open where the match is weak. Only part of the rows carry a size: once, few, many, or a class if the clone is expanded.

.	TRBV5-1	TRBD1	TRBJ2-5	CASSRKLKTGTEFQETQYF	TGCGCCAGCAGCCGTAAACTAAAGACCGGGACAGAGTTTCAAGAGACCCAGTACTTC
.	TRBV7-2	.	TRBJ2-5	CASSSQGFETQYF	TGTGCCAGCAGCTCCCAGGGGTTTGAGACCCAGTACTTC
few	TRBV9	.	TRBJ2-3	CASTPTADTQYF	TGTGCCAGCACCCCGACAGCAGATACGCAGTATTTT
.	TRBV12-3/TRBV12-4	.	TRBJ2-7	CASSPSGSRRYEQYF	TGTGCCAGCAGTCCGTCGGGTAGCAGACGCTACGAGCAGTACTTC
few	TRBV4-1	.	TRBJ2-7	CASSQDLGGTHEQYF	TGCGCCAGCAGCCAAGATCTAGGAGGGACCCACGAGCAGTACTTC
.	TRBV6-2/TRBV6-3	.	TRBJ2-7	CASSRSYSYEQYF	TGTGCCAGCAGTCGAAGCTACTCCTACGAGCAGTACTTC
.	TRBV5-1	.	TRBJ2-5	CASSFAREETQYF	TGCGCCAGCAGCTTCGCCAGGGAAGAGACCCAGTACTTC
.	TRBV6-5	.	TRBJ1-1	CASSRSGGSEAFF	TGTGCCAGCAGCAGATCGGGGGGCAGTGAAGCTTTCTTT
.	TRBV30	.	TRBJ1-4	CAWSPTGVTNEKLFF	TGTGCCTGGAGTCCCACGGGGGTGACTAATGAAAAACTGTTTTTT
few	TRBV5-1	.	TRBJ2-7	CASSFAGRGEQYF	TGCGCCAGCAGCTTCGCAGGGAGAGGGGAGCAGTACTTC
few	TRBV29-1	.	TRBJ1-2	CSVVGQGENYGYTF	TGCAGCGTTGTGGGGCAGGGCGAAAACTATGGCTACACCTTC
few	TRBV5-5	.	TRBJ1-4	CASSSGVKDEKLFF	TGTGCCAGCAGCTCAGGGGTGAAGGATGAAAAACTGTTTTTT
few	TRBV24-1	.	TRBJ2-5	CATSSVAEETQYF	TGTGCCACCAGTTCGGTAGCGGAAGAGACCCAGTACTTC
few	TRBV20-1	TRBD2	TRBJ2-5	CSARDETSGSRETQYF	TGCAGTGCTAGAGATGAGACTAGCGGGAGTAGAGAGACCCAGTACTTC
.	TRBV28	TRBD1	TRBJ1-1	CASRAGTGGVPNTEAFF	TGTGCCAGCAGGGCAGGGACAGGGGGCGTGCCGAACACTGAAGCTTTCTTT
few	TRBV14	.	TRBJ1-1	CASSPMEPNTEAFF	TGTGCCAGCAGCCCCATGGAACCGAACACTGAAGCTTTCTTT
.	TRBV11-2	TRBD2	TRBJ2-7	CASSRLPSGGPYEQYF	TGTGCCAGCAGCCGCCTGCCTAGCGGGGGTCCCTACGAGCAGTACTTC
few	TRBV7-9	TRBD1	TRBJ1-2	CASSARQGTNYGYTF	TGTGCCAGCAGCGCTCGACAGGGAACCAACTATGGCTACACCTTC
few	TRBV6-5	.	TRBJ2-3	CASSTGRESTDTQYF	TGTGCCAGCTCGACAGGACGTGAAAGCACAGATACGCAGTATTTT
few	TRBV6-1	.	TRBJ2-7	CASSELNFPEQYF	TGTGCCAGCAGTGAATTGAACTTCCCCGAGCAGTACTTC
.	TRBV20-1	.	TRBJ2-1	CSAHLLSSYNEQFF	TGCAGTGCCCACCTCTTAAGTAGCTACAATGAGCAGTTCTTC
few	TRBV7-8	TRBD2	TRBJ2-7	CASSSSPRTSGYEQYF	TGTGCCAGCAGCTCATCCCCCCGGACTAGCGGCTACGAGCAGTACTTC
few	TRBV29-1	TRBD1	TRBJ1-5	CSVGTGNDQPQHF	TGCAGCGTGGGGACAGGGAACGATCAGCCCCAGCATTTT
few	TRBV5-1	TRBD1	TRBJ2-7	CASSLVQGDYEQYF	TGCGCCAGCAGCTTGGTTCAGGGGGACTACGAGCAGTACTTC
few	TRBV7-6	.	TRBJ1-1	CASSPLRGASVNTEAFF	TGTGCCAGCAGCCCTCTTAGGGGGGCTAGTGTGAACACTGAAGCTTTCTTT
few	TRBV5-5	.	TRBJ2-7	CASSLMGLPGYEQYF	TGTGCCAGCAGCTTGATGGGATTACCGGGATACGAGCAGTACTTC
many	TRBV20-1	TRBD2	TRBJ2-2	CSALLAGNTGELFF	TGCAGTGCTCTTCTAGCGGGGAACACCGGGGAGCTGTTTTTT
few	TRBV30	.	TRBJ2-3	CAGGRAGSTDTQYF	TGTGCCGGAGGCCGGGCAGGGAGTACAGATACGCAGTATTTT
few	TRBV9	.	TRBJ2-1	CASSVATPERGLIYNEQFF	TGTGCCAGCAGCGTAGCTACACCGGAGAGGGGATTGATTTACAATGAGCAGTTCTTC
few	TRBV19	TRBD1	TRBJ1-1	CASSTGQGSTEAFF	TGTGCCAGTAGTACCGGACAGGGGAGCACTGAAGCTTTCTTT
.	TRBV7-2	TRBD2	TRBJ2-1	CASSPRGLVFKNEQFF	TGTGCCAGCAGCCCCCGGGGACTAGTTTTCAAAAATGAGCAGTTCTTC
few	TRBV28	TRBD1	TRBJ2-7	CASRRQGGSYEQYF	TGTGCCAGCAGGCGACAGGGGGGGAGCTACGAGCAGTACTTC
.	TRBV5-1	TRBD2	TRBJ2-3	CASSSTPSGGTDTQYF	TGCGCCAGCAGCTCCACCCCTAGCGGGGGCACAGATACGCAGTATTTT
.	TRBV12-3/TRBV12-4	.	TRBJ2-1	CASSLGDLRFF	TGTGCCAGCAGTTTAGGGGACCTCCGGTTCTTC
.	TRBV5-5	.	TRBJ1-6	CASSWDPPSSYNSPLHF	TGTGCCAGCAGCTGGGACCCGCCCAGCTCCTATAATTCACCCCTCCACTTT
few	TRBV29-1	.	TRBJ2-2	CSVARLGTPNRTGELFF	TGCAGCGTTGCTAGACTAGGGACCCCTAATCGCACCGGGGAGCTGTTTTTT
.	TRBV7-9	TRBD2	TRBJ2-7	CASSLARGAYEQYF	TGTGCCAGCAGCTTAGCCCGGGGGGCCTACGAGCAGTACTTC